A selection of T cell receptor beta chains follows, all from one sample in a study of T cell repertoires in cytomegalovirus infection. One entry per CDR3 protein results from TCRdb running MiXCR on the reads. The sample holds 150,000 to 200,000 distinct CDR3 sequences, 28% seen once. Sequencing was performed on PBMCs. These TCRs come from a human donor in good health (CMV status not recorded). Some clones in this sample may be carry-over from other donors' samples. Both conserved end residues are part of each CDR3. A D gene is named only where the DNA matches it firmly. Clone size, where shown, is once, few, many, or a class for clones that have expanded.

v_call	j_call	clone_size	d_call	cdr3_nt	cdr3_aa
TRBV6-2/TRBV6-3	TRBJ1-5	.	TRBD1	TGTGCCAGCAGTCCCGACAGGGCTAGACAGCCCCAGCATTTT	CASSPDRARQPQHF
TRBV19	TRBJ1-1	.	.	TGTGCCAGTAGTCTTCAAGGGACCCTCAACATTGAAGCTTTCTTT	CASSLQGTLNIEAFF
TRBV9	TRBJ2-5	.	TRBD2	TGTGCCAGCACGAGGCGGGGGGGATCACAAGAGACCCAGTACTTC	CASTRRGGSQETQYF
TRBV7-9	TRBJ2-4	few	.	TGTGCCAGCAGCTTAGGGACTCGATTAGCCAAAAACATTCAGTACTTC	CASSLGTRLAKNIQYF
TRBV20-1	TRBJ1-1	.	.	TGCAGTGCTAGATCCCAGACACCTATGAACACTGAAGCTTTCTTT	CSARSQTPMNTEAFF
TRBV7-9	TRBJ2-5	.	.	TGTGCCAGCAGCTTAATCATTAACCCGGCGGAAGAGACCCAGTACTTC	CASSLIINPAEETQYF
TRBV9	TRBJ2-2	few	TRBD1	TGTGCCAGCAGCCGGGGACAGGGGGCCGACGGGGAGCTGTTTTTT	CASSRGQGADGELFF
TRBV2	TRBJ1-1	.	.	TGTGCCAGCAGTGACAGGGCTGAAGCTTTCTTT	CASSDRAEAFF
TRBV5-6	TRBJ1-4	few	TRBD1	TGTGCCAGCAGCTCTCCGGGACAGGGAGATGAAAAACTGTTTTTT	CASSSPGQGDEKLFF
TRBV19	TRBJ1-2	few	.	TGTGCCAGTAGTATATATCGAGCGGACTATGGCTACACCTTC	CASSIYRADYGYTF
TRBV19	TRBJ1-5	.	.	TGTGCCAGTCGTTGGACTCCCGGAGGACCCAATCAGCCCCAGCATTTT	CASRWTPGGPNQPQHF
TRBV7-6	TRBJ2-1	.	TRBD2	TGTGCCAGCAGCTTTGTAGCGGGGGTCTACAATGAGCAGTTCTTC	CASSFVAGVYNEQFF
TRBV7-8	TRBJ2-3	many	.	TGTGCCAGCAGCCCCTCAGGCACAGATACGCAGTATTTT	CASSPSGTDTQYF
TRBV7-2	TRBJ1-5	many	.	TGTGCCAGCAGCCGGGTCTTTAGCAATCAGCCCCAGCATTTT	CASSRVFSNQPQHF
TRBV5-4	TRBJ2-5	.	.	TGTGCCAGCAGCTTGACGACAGGCTTCGGGGAGACCCAGTACTTC	CASSLTTGFGETQYF
TRBV25-1	TRBJ1-3	few	.	TGTGCCAGCAGTGAATCGAGGTTTTACTCTGGAAACACCATATATTTT	CASSESRFYSGNTIYF
TRBV5-1	TRBJ2-3	.	.	TGCGCCAGCAGGCGGGGGCCTGGGGCAGATACGCAGTATTTT	CASRRGPGADTQYF
TRBV11-3	TRBJ2-1	.	TRBD1	TGTGCCAGCAGCCCAGGACAGGGGAAATACAATGAGCAGTTCTTC	CASSPGQGKYNEQFF
TRBV29-1	TRBJ1-1	.	.	TGCAGCGTTGGGCAGCTGATGAACACTGAAGCTTTCTTT	CSVGQLMNTEAFF
TRBV4-2	TRBJ1-1	.	.	TGTGCCAGCAGCCAAGATGGGCTCTCGAACACTGAAGCTTTCTTT	CASSQDGLSNTEAFF
TRBV6-1	TRBJ1-6	.	TRBD1	TGTGCCAGCAGTGAAGCATCAGGGGGTTCGACACCCCTCCACTTT	CASSEASGGSTPLHF
TRBV11-2	TRBJ2-7	few	TRBD1	TGTGCCAGCAGCGCGCGGGACAGGCCCTCCCCCGAGCAGTACTTC	CASSARDRPSPEQYF
TRBV7-2	TRBJ2-5	many	.	TGTGCCAGCAGCCCTAGTAATGCGGCCTGGGACAAAAAGGAGGAGACCCAGTACTTC	CASSPSNAAWDKKEETQYF
TRBV11-3	TRBJ1-1	.	.	TGTGCCAGCAGCCAGGGGTTTGGGAACACTGAAGCTTTCTTT	CASSQGFGNTEAFF
TRBV7-3	TRBJ1-1	few	TRBD1	TGTGCCAGCAGCGAGGGGGTACAGGGGACTGAAGCTTTCTTT	CASSEGVQGTEAFF